This entry lists 5 T cell receptor beta chains sequenced from one sample in a study of blood T cell repertoires in COVID-19. The protocol was immunoSEQ multiplex PCR, while the TCRdb copy is restricted to in-frame clones and leaves out a portion. Seen here are around 120,000 clones, over 75% observed once, and the top ten hold 32%. The specimen sequenced was peripheral blood. These receptors were collected from an elderly woman with acute or convalescent COVID-19.

V is TRBV2 and J is TRBJ1-5, with 7 bases lining up with TRBD1. J lost 2 bases, V lost 7 bases, and 11 bases had no gene match. Germline lookup yields CDR1 SNHLY and CDR2 FYNNEI. This CDR3 comprises 16 residues. The CDR3 region is CASTDRIGSGNQPQHF. DNA for the CDR3: TGTGCCAGCACGGACAGGATAGGTTCCGGCAATCAGCCCCAGCATTTT.

The chain employs TRBV11-2 and TRBJ1-2; D is uncertain. Germline CDR1 and CDR2: SGHAT and FQNNGV. Trimming stripped 0 bases from V and 5 bases from J, with 10 bases between. The CDR3 totals 14 residues. CDR3 amino acids: CASSLDPGLYGYTF. CDR3 in DNA: TGTGCCAGCAGCTTAGATCCCGGTTTGTATGGCTACACCTTC.

As DNA, the CDR3 is TGCGCCAGCAGCCCCAGTCCGACAGGGGCTCAAGAGACCCAGTACTTC. It codes for CASSPSPTGAQETQYF. This chain joins TRBV5-1 and TRBJ2-5; the match to TRBD1 covers 8 bases. J was trimmed by 2 bases and V by 4 bases; bases with no gene match: 10. The CDR3 totals 16 residues. CDR1 is SGHRS, CDR2 YFSETQ, per germline.

This chain connects TRBV5-6 to TRBJ2-7; maybe TRBD2 (7 bases). CDR1 is SGHDT, CDR2 YYEEEE, per germline. With 2 bases removed from V and 2 bases from J, the gap between germline ends came to 20 bases. The CDR3 is made up of 17 amino acids. The CDR3 DNA reads as TGTGCCAGCAGCTTTGGTGGGGGGGGGCCCCGAACCTACGAGCAGTACTTC. This encodes CASSFGGGGPRTYEQYF.

CDR3 DNA sequence: TGTGCCATCAGTGCACAGGGGGCCCAAGGCTACACCTTC. Translated, it gives CAISAQGAQGYTF. This chain joins TRBV10-3 and TRBJ1-2, with 9 bases that match TRBD1. This CDR3 has 13 residues. The germline V gene encodes CDR1 ENHRY and CDR2 SYGVKD. The junction had 5 bases not matched to a gene; V was cut back by 4 bases and J by 8 bases.